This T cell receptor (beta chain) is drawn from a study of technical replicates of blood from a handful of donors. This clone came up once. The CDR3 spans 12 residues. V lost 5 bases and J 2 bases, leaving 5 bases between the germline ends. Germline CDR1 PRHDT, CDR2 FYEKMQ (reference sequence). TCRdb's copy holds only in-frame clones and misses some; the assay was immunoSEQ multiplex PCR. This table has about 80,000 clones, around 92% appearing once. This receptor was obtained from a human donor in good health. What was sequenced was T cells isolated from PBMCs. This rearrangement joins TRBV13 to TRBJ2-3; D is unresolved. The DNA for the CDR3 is TGTGCCAGCAGCCTGGCCACAGATACGCAGTATTTT. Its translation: CASSLATDTQYF.